This T cell receptor beta chain emerged from a study of T-cell memory formation after mild COVID-19. In the study overall: TCR clusters were largely donor specific.

This clonotype was observed a handful of times. Per germline, CDR1 SSHAT and CDR2 FNYEAQ (reference sequence). Deletions cut 6 bases from V and 8 bases from J, with 14 bases between. The CDR3 contains 13 residues. TCRdb reprocessed the 5' RACE reads via MiXCR and lists one record per CDR3 protein. The data contain 300,000 to 400,000 distinct CDR3 sequences, 28% of them singletons. The sequence was collected from an adult woman who had mild COVID-19 (a few samples of this study predate the infection). Cell type and time point are not known. Sequencing was performed on PBMCs or a T cell subset sorted from them (not recorded which). This chain uses TRBV7-7 with TRBJ2-1; D possibly corresponds to TRBD2 (5 bases). The CDR3 DNA follows: TGTGCCAGCAGTCGGCGGACTGGGGATGAGCAGTTCTTC. This translates into CASSRRTGDEQFF.